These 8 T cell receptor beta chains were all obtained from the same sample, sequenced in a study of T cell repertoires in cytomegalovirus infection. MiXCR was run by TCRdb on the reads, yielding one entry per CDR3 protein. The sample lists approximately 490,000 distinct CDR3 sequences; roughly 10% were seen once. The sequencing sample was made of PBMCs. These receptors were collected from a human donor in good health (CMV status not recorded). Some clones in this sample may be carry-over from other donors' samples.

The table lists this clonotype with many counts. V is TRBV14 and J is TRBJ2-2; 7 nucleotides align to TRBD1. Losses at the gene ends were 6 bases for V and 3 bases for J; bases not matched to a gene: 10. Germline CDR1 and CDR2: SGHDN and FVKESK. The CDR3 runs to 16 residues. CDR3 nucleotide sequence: TGTGCCAGCAGACTCCGACAGGGCGGGCACACCGGGGAGCTGTTTTTT. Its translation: CASRLRQGGHTGELFF.

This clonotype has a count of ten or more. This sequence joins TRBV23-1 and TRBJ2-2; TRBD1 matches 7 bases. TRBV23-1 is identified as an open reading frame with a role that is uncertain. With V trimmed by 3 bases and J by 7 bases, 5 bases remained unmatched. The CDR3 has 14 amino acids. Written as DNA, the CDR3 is TGCGCCAGCAGTCACCCGACAGGGATCGGGGAGCTGTTTTTT. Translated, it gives CASSHPTGIGELFF.

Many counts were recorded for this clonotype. The CDR3 region has the DNA TGTGCCACGACTGGGGAAGGTCTCTACGAGCAGTACTTC. This gives the protein CATTGEGLYEQYF. The J gene is TRBJ2-7, the V gene TRBV7-9; D is unclear. CDR1 and CDR2 from the germline V gene are SEHNR and FQNEAQ (reference sequence). V lost 10 bases to trimming and J lost 3 bases, with 16 bases between them. The CDR3 sequence is 13 residues long.

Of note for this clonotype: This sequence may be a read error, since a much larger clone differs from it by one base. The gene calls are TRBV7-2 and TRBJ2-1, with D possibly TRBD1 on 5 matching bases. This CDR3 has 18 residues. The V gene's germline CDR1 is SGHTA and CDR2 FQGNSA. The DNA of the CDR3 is TGTGCCGGCAGTTTCCGGGCCCCGGACATTGGCTCCTACAATGAGCAGTTCTTC. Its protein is CAGSFRAPDIGSYNEQFF.

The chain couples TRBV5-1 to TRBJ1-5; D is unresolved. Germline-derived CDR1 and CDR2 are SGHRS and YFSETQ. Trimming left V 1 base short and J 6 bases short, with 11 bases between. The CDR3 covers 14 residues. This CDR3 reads CASSLSFETQPQHF. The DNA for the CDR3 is TGCGCCAGCAGCTTGTCCTTTGAGACTCAGCCCCAGCATTTT.

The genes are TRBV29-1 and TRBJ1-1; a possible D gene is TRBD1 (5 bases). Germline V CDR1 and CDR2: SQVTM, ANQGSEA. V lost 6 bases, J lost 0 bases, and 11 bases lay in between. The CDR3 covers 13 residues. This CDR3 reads CSVEGPLNTEAFF. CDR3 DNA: TGCAGCGTCGAGGGACCCTTGAACACTGAAGCTTTCTTT.

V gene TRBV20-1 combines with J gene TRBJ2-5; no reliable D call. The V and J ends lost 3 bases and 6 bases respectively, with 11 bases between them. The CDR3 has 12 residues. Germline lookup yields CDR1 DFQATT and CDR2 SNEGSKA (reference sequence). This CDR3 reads CSARTPRKTQYF. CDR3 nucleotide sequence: TGCAGTGCTAGGACCCCTCGGAAGACCCAGTACTTC.

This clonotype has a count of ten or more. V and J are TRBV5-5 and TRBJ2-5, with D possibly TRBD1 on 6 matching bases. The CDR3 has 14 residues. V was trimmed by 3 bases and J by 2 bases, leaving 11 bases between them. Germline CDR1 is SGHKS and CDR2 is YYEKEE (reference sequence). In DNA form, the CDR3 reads TGTGCCAGCAGCTCCAGGGGCCCTCAAGAGACCCAGTACTTC. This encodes CASSSRGPQETQYF.